The clone carrying this T cell receptor (beta chain) was counted many times. Its matching antigen is unknown. This specimen comes from a study of T cells in Graves' hyperthyroidism and ophthalmopathy. Authors of the study amplified TCR beta CDR3 regions from RNA transcripts. First-round RT-PCR of the TCR CDR3 relied on the HTBI primer set. TCRdb passed the multiplex PCR reads through MiXCR, listing each CDR3 protein once. The table lists under 350,000 distinct CDR3 sequences, roughly 14% of them singletons. Study-wide findings and caveats: Separation of ophthalmopathy from stable hyperthyroidism was achieved by a 13 V-J model. Before onset, ophthalmopathy was predicted by the model a median approximately 6.5 months earlier.

Preceding any ophthalmopathy symptoms, the blood sample dates from first hyperthyroidism diagnosis. The authors took PBMCs from roughly 9.3 ml fresh peripheral blood. The specimen sequenced was blood. The sequence derives from a woman in her twenties or thirties with Graves' hyperthyroidism that later progressed to Graves' ophthalmopathy.

This chain's CDR3 is CASSITGQTKTYNEQFF. For the CDR3, the DNA is TGTGCCAGCAGTATTACGGGACAGACGAAAACCTACAATGAGCAGTTCTTC. The chain has TRBV28 and TRBJ2-1; 7 bases map to TRBD1. CDR1 and CDR2 from the germline V gene are MDHEN and SYDVKM. V lost 5 bases and J lost 2; bases outside the gene matches: 12. The CDR3 consists of 17 residues. The entire variable domain, with the rest obtained from reference TRBV28 and TRBJ2-1, is as follows: DVKVTQSSRYLVKRTGEKVFLECVQDMDHENMFWYRQDPGLGLRLIYFSYDVKMKEKGDIPEGYSVSREKKERFSLILESASTNQTSMYLCASSITGQTKTYNEQFFGPGTRLTVL.